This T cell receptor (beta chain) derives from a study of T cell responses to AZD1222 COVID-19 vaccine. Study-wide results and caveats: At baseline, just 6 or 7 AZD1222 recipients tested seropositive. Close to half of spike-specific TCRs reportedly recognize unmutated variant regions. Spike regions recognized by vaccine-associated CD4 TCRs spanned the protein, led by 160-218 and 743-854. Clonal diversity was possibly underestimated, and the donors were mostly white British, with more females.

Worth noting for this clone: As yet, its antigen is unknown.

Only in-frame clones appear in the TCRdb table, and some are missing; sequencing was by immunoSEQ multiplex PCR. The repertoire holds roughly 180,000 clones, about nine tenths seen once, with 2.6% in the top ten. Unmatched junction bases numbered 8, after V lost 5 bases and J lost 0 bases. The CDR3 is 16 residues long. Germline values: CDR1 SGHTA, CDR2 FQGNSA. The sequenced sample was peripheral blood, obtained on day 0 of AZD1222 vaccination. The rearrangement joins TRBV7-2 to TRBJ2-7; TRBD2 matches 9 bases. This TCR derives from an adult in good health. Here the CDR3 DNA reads TGTGCCAGCAGCCGCCGGACTAGCGTGAACTCCTACGAGCAGTACTTC. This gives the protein CASSRRTSVNSYEQYF.